The table lists the clone carrying this T cell receptor beta chain with many counts. Its specificity is not known. From germline, CDR1 is DFQATT and CDR2 SNEGSKA (reference sequence). The V gene end was trimmed by 2 bases and the J gene end by 5 bases; junction bases not matched to a gene: 9. There are 16 residues in the CDR3. These data belong to a study of breast tumors, draining lymph nodes, adjacent tissues. Axillary draining lymph nodes of breast cancer patients supplied the node samples. TCRdb called the multiplex PCR reads again in MiXCR, with one record for every CDR3 protein. Of about 200,000 distinct CDR3 sequences listed, roughly 31% are singletons. Findings and caveats of the study: Findings are consistent with lymph node origin and intratumoral expansion of most tumor T cells.

The sample comprised axillary lymph node tissue. The TCR was taken from a female donor with breast cancer. Some clones in this sample may be carry-over from other donors' samples. The chain has TRBV20-1 and TRBJ1-6, with 7 bases aligning to TRBD1. The CDR3 sequence is CSARNPGTGDNSPLHF. CDR3 coding DNA: TGCAGTGCTAGAAACCCAGGAACAGGGGATAATTCACCCCTCCACTTT.